This TCR beta chain was retrieved from a study of regulatory T cells in long-lasting Graves disease. Arm-PCR of CDR3 regions and iRepertoire HTBI primers were the basis on which TCR beta libraries were built. TCRdb redid the calling of the multiplex PCR reads with MiXCR, one entry per CDR3 protein. The data contain about 620,000 distinct CDR3 sequences, roughly 15% of them singletons. Study findings and constraints: Persistent cases of Graves' showed reduced TCR diversity relative to newly diagnosed patients.

As for time point: newly diagnosed GD, antithyroid drugs for less than 3 months. Making the TCR library involved RNA that had been extracted from PBMCs. In this sample, this clonotype turned up many times. Its antigen is not known. The same sample was also studied in work on T cells in Graves' hyperthyroidism and ophthalmopathy.

The source is a young woman with Graves disease. The sequencing here drew on peripheral blood mononuclear cells (PBMCs), taken at new diagnosis, from a patient treated with antithyroid drugs.

This chain's CDR3 is CASNSGAGETQYF. The CDR3 nucleotides are TGTGCCAGCAACTCCGGGGCCGGAGAGACCCAGTACTTC. This sequence joins TRBV6-1 and TRBJ2-5; D possibly matches TRBD1 or TRBD2 (5 bases each). Between the trimmed V and J ends, which lost 7 bases and 4 bases, there was a span of 13 bases. The CDR3 spans 13 residues. CDR1 and CDR2 from the germline V gene are MNHNS and SASEGT.